A single sample gave rise to the 3 T cell receptor beta chains below, sequenced in a study of blood T cell repertoires in COVID-19. Sequencing was performed with immunoSEQ multiplex PCR; in TCRdb, only in-frame clones are kept and a portion is missing. This sample yields roughly 400,000 clones, of which around 91% are seen a single time; 0.6% belongs to the top ten. The sequencing input was PBMCs or T cells enriched from blood (not recorded which). The receptors originated from a man younger than 35 who had recovered from COVID-19.

This clone was found once. The chain recombines TRBV6-1 with TRBJ2-3, with D unresolved. The length of the CDR3 is 14 residues. Germline V gene lookup returns CDR1 MNHNS and CDR2 SASEGT. The V and J ends lost 3 bases and 2 bases respectively, with 9 bases between them. The DNA for the CDR3 is TGTGCCAGCAGTGAGGTCCGGGTCACAGATACGCAGTATTTT. Its translation: CASSEVRVTDTQYF.

The gene calls are TRBV2 and TRBJ1-1; TRBD1 matches 8 bases. V lost 6 bases, J lost 5 bases, and 2 bases stayed unmatched. Per the germline V gene, CDR1 is SNHLY and CDR2 is FYNNEI. The CDR3 has 12 amino acids. The CDR3 spells CASRQGGTEAFF. The CDR3 DNA follows: TGTGCCAGCAGACAGGGGGGGACTGAAGCTTTCTTT.

There are a few counts of this clone. This chain joins TRBV12-3 or TRBV12-4 and TRBJ1-2; maybe TRBD1 (6 bases). The CDR3 is 13 residues long. V shed 6 bases and J shed 8 bases, with 16 bases lying between them. The CDR3 region has the DNA TGTGCCAGCAGGGTACAGGGTGTCGAGGGCTACACCTTC. This codes for CASRVQGVEGYTF.